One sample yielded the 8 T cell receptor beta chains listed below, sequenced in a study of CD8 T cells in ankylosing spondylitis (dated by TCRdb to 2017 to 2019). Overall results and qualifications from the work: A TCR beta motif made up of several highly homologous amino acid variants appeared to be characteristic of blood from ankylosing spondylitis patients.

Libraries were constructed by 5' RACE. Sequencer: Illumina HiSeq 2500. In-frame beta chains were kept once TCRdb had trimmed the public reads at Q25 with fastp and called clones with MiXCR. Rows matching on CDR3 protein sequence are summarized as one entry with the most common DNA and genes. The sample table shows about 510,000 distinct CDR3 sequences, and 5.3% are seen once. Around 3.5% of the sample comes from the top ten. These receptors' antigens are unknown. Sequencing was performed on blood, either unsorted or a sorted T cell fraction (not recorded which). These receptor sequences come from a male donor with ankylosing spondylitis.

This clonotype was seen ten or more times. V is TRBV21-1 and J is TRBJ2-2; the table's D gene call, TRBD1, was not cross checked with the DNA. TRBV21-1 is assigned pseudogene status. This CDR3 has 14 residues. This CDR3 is CASSNVWGTGELFF. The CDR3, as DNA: TGTGCCAGCAGCAATGTTTGGGGGACCGGGGAGCTGTTTTTT.

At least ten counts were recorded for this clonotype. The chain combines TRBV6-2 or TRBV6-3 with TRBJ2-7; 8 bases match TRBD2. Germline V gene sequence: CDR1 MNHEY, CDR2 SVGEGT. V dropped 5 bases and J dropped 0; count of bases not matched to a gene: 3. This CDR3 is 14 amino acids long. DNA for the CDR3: TGTGCCAGCAGTACCGGGACTAGCTCCTACGAGCAGTACTTC. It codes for CASSTGTSSYEQYF.

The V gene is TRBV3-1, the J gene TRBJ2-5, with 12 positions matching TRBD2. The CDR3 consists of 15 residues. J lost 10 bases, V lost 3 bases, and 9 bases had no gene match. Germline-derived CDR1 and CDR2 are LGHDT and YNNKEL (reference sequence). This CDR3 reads CASSQETSGGRGQYF. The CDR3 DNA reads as TGTGCCAGCAGCCAGGAGACTAGCGGGGGTAGGGGCCAGTACTTC.

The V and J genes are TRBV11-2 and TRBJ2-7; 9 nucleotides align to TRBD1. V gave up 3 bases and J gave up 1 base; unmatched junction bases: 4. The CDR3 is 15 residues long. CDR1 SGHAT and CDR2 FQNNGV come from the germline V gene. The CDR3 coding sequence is TGTGCCAGCAGCTTCGACAGGGGGTCTTCCTACGAGCAGTACTTC. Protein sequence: CASSFDRGSSYEQYF.

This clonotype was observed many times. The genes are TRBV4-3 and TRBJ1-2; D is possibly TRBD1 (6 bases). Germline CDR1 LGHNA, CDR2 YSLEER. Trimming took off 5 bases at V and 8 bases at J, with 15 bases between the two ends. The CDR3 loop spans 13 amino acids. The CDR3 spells CASSEWGAWGYTF. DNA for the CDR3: TGCGCCAGCAGCGAATGGGGGGCGTGGGGCTACACCTTC.

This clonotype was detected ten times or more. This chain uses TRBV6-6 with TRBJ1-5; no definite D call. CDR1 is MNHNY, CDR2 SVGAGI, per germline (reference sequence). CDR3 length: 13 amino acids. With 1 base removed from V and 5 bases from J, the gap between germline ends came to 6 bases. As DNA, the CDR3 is TGTGCCAGCAGTTACTACGAGGATCAGCCCCAGCATTTT. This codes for CASSYYEDQPQHF.

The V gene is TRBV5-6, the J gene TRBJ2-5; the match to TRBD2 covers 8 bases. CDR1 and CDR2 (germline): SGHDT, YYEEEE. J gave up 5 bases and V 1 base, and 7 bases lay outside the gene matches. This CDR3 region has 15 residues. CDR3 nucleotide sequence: TGTGCCAGCAGCTTGTACGGGGGGGCGGCGGAGACCCAGTACTTC. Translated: CASSLYGGAAETQYF.

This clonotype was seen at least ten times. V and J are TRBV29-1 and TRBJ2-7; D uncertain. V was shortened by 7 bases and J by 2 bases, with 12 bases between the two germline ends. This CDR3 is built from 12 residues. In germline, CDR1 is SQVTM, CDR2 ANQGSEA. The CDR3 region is CSARRQTYEQYF. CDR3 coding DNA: TGCAGCGCCCGGCGACAAACCTACGAGCAGTACTTC.